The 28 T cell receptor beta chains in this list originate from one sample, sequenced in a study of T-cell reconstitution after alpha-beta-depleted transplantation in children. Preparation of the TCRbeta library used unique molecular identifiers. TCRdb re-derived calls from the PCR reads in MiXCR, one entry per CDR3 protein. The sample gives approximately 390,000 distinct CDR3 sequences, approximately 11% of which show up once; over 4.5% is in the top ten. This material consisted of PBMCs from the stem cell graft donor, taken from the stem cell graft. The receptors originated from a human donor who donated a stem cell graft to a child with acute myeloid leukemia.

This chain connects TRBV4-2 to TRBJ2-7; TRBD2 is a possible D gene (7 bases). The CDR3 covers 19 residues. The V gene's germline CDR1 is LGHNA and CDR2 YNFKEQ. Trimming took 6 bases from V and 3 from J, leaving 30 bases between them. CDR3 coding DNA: TGTGCCAGCAGTTCCCGCTCTCCGGGGGGCTCAAACTACGGCTACGAGCAGTACGTC. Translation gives CASSSRSPGGSNYGYEQYV.

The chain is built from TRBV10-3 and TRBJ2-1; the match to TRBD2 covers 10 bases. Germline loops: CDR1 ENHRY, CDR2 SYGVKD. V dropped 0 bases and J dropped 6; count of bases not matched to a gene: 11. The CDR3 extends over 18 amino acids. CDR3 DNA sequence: TGTGCCATCAGTGAGTCCTTCCCTCTAGCGGGAGTCTCCAATGAGCAGTTCTTC. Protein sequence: CAISESFPLAGVSNEQFF.

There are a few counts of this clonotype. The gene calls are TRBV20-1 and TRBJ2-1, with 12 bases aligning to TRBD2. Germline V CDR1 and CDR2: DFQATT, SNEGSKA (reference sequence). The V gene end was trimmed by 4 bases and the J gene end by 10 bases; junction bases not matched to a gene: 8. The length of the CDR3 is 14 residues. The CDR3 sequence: CSATRLAGVSEQFF. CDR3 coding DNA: TGCAGTGCTACCAGACTAGCGGGAGTAAGCGAGCAGTTCTTC.

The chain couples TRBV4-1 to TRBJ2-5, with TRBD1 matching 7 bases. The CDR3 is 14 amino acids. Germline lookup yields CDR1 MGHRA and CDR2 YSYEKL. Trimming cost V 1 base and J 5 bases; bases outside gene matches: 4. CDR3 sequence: CASSQADRVETQYF. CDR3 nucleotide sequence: TGCGCCAGCAGCCAAGCCGACAGGGTGGAGACCCAGTACTTC.

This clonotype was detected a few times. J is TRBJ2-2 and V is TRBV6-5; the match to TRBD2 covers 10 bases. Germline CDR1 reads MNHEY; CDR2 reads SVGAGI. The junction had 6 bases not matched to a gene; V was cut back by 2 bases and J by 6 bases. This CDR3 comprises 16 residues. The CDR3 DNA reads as TGTGCCAGCAGTTACGGACCGGGACTAGCGTCCGGGGAGCTGTTTTTT. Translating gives CASSYGPGLASGELFF.

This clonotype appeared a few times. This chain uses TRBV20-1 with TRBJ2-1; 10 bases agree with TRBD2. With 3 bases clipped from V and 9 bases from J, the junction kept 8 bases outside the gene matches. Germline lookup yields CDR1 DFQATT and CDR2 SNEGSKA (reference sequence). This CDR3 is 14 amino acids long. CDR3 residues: CSASLAGVVGEQFF. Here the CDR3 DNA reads TGCAGTGCTAGCCTAGCGGGAGTGGTGGGTGAGCAGTTCTTC.

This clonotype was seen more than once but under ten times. The CDR3 protein is CASSLGTRYEQYF. The CDR3 bases are TGCGCCAGCAGCTTGGGGACCCGCTACGAGCAGTACTTC. V and J are TRBV5-1 and TRBJ2-7; no reliable D call. V was trimmed by 0 bases and J by 3 bases, leaving 7 bases between them. This CDR3 is 13 amino acids long. Per the germline V gene, CDR1 is SGHRS and CDR2 is YFSETQ. Full variable domain (outside the CDR3, taken from reference TRBV5-1 and TRBJ2-7): KAGVTQTPRYLIKTRGQQVTLSCSPISGHRSVSWYQQTPGQGLQFLFEYFSETQRNKGNFPGRFSGRQFSNSRSEMNVSTLELGDSALYLCASSLGTRYEQYFGPGTRLTVT.

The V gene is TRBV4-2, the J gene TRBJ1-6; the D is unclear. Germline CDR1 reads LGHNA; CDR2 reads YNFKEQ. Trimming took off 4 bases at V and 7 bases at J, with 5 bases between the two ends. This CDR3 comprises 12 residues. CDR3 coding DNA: TGTGCCAGCAGCCTTCGAAATTCACCCCTCCACTTT. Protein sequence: CASSLRNSPLHF.

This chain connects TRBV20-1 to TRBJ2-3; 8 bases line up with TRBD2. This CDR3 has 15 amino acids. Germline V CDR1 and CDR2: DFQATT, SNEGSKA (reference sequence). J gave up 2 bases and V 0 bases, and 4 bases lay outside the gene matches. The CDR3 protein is CSARDPSGYTDTQYF. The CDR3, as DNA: TGCAGTGCTAGAGATCCTAGCGGGTACACAGATACGCAGTATTTT.

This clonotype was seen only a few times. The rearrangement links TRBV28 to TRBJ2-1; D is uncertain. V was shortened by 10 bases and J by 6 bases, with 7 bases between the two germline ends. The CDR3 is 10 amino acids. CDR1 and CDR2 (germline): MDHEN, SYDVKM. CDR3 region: CATQSNEQFF. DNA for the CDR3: TGTGCCACCCAAAGCAATGAGCAGTTCTTC.

CDR3 protein: CASSLWDDSSYEQYF. Here the CDR3 DNA reads TGTGCCAGCAGTTTATGGGACGATAGCTCCTACGAGCAGTACTTC. This chain uses TRBV12-3 or TRBV12-4 with TRBJ2-7, with D perhaps assigned TRBD1 or TRBD2 (5 bases each). The CDR3 covers 15 residues. Deletions cut 2 bases from V and 0 bases from J, with 11 bases between.

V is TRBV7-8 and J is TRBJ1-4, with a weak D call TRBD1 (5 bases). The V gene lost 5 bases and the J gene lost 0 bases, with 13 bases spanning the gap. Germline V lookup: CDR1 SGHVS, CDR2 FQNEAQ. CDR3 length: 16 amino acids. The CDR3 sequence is CASSPARDATNEKLFF. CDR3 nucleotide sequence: TGTGCCAGCAGCCCGGCGAGGGACGCAACTAATGAAAAACTGTTTTTT.

The CDR3 loop is CASSAAGRDTEAFF. In DNA, the CDR3 is TGTGCCAGCAGTGCCGCGGGTAGGGACACTGAAGCTTTCTTT. The V gene is TRBV2, the J gene TRBJ1-1; D unresolved. V lost 4 bases to trimming and J lost 3 bases, with 12 bases between them. CDR3 length equals 14 residues. Germline-derived CDR1 and CDR2 are SNHLY and FYNNEI.

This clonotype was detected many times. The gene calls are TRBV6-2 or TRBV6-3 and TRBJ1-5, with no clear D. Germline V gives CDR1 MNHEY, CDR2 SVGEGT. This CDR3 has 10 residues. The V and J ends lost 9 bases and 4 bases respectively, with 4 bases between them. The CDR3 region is CASGNQPQHF. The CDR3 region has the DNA TGTGCCAGTGGTAATCAGCCCCAGCATTTT.

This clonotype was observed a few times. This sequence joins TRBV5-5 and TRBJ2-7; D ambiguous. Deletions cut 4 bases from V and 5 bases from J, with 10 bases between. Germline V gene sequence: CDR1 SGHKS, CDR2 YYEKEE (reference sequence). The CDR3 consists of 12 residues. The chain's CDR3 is CASSPSGDEQYF. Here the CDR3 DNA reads TGTGCCAGCAGCCCTTCGGGCGACGAGCAGTACTTC.

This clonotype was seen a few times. Here the CDR3 reads CSVEDPEQGATEAFF. The CDR3 DNA reads TGCAGCGTTGAAGATCCGGAACAGGGGGCCACTGAAGCTTTCTTT. This chain joins TRBV29-1 and TRBJ1-1; TRBD1 aligns across 9 bases. Looked up from germline, CDR1 is SQVTM and CDR2 is ANQGSEA. This CDR3 spans 15 amino acids. V lost 0 bases and J lost 4; bases outside the gene matches: 6.

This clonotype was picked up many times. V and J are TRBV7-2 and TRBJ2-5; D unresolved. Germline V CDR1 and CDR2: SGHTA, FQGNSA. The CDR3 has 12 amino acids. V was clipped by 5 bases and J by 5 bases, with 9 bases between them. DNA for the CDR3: TGTGCCAGCAGCCGTTCTCAGGAGACCCAGTACTTC. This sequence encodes CASSRSQETQYF.

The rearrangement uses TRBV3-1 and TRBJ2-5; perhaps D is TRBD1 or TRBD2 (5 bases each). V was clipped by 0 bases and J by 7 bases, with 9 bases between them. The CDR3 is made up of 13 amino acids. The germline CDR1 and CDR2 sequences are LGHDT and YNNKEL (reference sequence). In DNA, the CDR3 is TGTGCCAGCAGCCAAGAGGAGAGGGGGACCCAGTACTTC. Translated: CASSQEERGTQYF.

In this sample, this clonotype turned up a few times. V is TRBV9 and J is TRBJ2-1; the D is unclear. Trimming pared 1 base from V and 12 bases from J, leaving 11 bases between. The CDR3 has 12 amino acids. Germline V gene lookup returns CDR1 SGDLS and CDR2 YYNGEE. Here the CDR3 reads CASSVLEGGQFF. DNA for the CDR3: TGTGCCAGCAGCGTACTAGAAGGTGGGCAGTTCTTC.

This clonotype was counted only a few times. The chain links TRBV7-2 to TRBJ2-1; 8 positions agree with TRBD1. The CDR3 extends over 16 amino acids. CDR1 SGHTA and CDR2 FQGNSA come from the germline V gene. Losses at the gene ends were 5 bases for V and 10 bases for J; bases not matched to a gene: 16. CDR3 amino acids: CASSESPHYRDREQFF. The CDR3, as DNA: TGTGCCAGCAGCGAATCCCCCCATTACCGGGACAGGGAGCAGTTCTTC.

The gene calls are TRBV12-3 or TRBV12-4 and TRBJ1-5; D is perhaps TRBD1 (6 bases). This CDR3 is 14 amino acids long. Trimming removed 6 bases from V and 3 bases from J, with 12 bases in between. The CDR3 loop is CASSVDSYNQPQHF. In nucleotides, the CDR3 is TGTGCCAGCAGCGTGGACAGCTACAATCAGCCCCAGCATTTT.

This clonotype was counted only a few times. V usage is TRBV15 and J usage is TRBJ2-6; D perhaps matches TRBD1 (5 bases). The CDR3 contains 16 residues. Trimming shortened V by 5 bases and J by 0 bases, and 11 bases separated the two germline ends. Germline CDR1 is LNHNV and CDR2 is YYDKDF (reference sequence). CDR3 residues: CATSPDGHSGANVLTF. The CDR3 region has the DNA TGTGCCACCAGCCCGGACGGACACTCTGGGGCCAACGTCCTGACTTTC.

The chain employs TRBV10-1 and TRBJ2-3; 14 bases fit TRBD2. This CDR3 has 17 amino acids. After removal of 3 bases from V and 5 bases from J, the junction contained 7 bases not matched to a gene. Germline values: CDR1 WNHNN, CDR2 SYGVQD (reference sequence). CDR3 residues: CASSEDRLAGGQDTQYF. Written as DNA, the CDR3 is TGCGCCAGCAGTGAAGATAGACTAGCGGGGGGGCAAGATACGCAGTATTTT.

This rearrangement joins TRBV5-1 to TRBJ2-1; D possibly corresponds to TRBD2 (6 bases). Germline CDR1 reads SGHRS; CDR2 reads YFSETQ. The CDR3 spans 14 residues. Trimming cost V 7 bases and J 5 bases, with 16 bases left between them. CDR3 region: CASQGGAGNNEQFF. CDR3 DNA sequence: TGCGCCAGCCAGGGCGGGGCAGGGAACAATGAGCAGTTCTTC.

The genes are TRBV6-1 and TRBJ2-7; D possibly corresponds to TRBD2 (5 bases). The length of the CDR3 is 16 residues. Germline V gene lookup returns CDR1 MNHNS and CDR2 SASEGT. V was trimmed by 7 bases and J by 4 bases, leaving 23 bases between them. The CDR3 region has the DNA TGTGCCAGCATCTCAACGGCGGGCAGATGGGTTTACGAGCAGTACTTC. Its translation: CASISTAGRWVYEQYF.

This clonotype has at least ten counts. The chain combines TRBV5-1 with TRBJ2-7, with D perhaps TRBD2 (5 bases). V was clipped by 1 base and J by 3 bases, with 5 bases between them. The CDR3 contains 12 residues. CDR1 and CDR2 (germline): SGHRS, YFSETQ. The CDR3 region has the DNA TGCGCCAGCAGCTTGACTAGCTACGAGCAGTACTTC. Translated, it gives CASSLTSYEQYF.

CDR3 coding DNA: TGCAGCGTTCGGGGGGGAACCGGGGAGCTGTTTTTT. The encoded protein is CSVRGGTGELFF. The chain joins TRBV29-1 to TRBJ2-2; 8 bases are a match to TRBD2. Germline V gene lookup returns CDR1 SQVTM and CDR2 ANQGSEA. The CDR3 spans 12 residues. J gave up 5 bases and V 5 bases, and 1 base lay outside the gene matches.

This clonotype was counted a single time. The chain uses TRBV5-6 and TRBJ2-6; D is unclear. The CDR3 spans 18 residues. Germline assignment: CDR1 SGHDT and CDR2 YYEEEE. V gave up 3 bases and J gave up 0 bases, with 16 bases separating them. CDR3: CASSSWVRWSSGANVLTF. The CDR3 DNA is TGTGCCAGCAGCTCCTGGGTCAGGTGGTCCTCTGGGGCCAACGTCCTGACTTTC. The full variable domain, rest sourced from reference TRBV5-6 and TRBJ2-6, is DAGVTQSPTHLIKTRGQQVTLRCSPKSGHDTVSWYQQALGQGPQFIFQYYEEEERQRGNFPDRFSGHQFPNYSSELNVNALLLGDSALYLCASSSWVRWSSGANVLTFGAGSRLTVL.